This passage covers 18 T cell receptor beta chains from one sample sequenced in a study of T cells in Graves' hyperthyroidism and ophthalmopathy. TCR beta CDR3 region amplification was performed from RNA transcripts. A first-round RT-PCR of the TCR CDR3 used the HTBI primer set. TCRdb reprocessed the multiplex PCR reads via MiXCR and lists one record per CDR3 protein. The sample yields some 530,000 distinct CDR3 sequences, approximately 23% seen once. Input material: blood. Receptors originate from a woman aged 70-85 years with Graves' ophthalmopathy.

This clonotype was counted between two and nine times. This rearrangement joins TRBV5-1 to TRBJ1-1; TRBD1 agrees at 10 bases. Per the germline V gene, CDR1 is SGHRS and CDR2 is YFSETQ. The CDR3 contains 14 residues. V lost 4 bases to trimming and J lost 3 bases; unmatched junction nucleotides: 3. CDR3 region: CASSEGQGYTEAFF. The CDR3 bases are TGCGCCAGCAGCGAGGGACAGGGGTACACTGAAGCTTTCTTT. Full variable domain (remainder filled in from reference TRBV5-1 and TRBJ1-1): KAGVTQTPRYLIKTRGQQVTLSCSPISGHRSVSWYQQTPGQGLQFLFEYFSETQRNKGNFPGRFSGRQFSNSRSEMNVSTLELGDSALYLCASSEGQGYTEAFFGQGTRLTVV.

This clonotype was seen at least ten times. V gene TRBV11-2 combines with J gene TRBJ2-7; weak D call: TRBD2 (5 bases). The CDR3 totals 15 residues. V was clipped by 5 bases and J by 4 bases, with 18 bases between them. CDR1 is SGHAT, CDR2 FQNNGV, per germline. CDR3 protein: CASSPASLSAYEQYF. The CDR3 bases are TGTGCCAGCAGCCCGGCGTCCCTTAGCGCTTACGAGCAGTACTTC. Supplemented by reference TRBV11-2 and TRBJ2-7, the full variable domain reads EAGVAQSPRYKIIEKRQSVAFWCNPISGHATLYWYQQILGQGPKLLIQFQNNGVVDDSQLPKDRFSAERLKGVDSTLKIQPAKLEDSAVYLCASSPASLSAYEQYFGPGTRLTVT.

V and J are TRBV7-2 and TRBJ2-7, with TRBD2 matching over 11 bases. The CDR3 contains 16 residues. The V segment lost 5 bases and the J segment 6 bases; nucleotides outside the gene matches: 12. The germline gives CDR1 SGHTA, CDR2 FQGNSA. CDR3 residues: CASSQSGLAGGPEQYF. In nucleotides, the CDR3 is TGTGCCAGCAGCCAATCCGGGCTAGCGGGAGGTCCCGAGCAGTACTTC.

The chain employs TRBV28 and TRBJ1-1; D remains ambiguous. The length of the CDR3 is 11 residues. V lost 6 bases, J lost 7 bases, and 9 bases lay in between. CDR1 MDHEN and CDR2 SYDVKM come from the germline V gene. This CDR3 is CASRDPGEAFF. DNA for the CDR3: TGTGCCAGCAGAGACCCGGGTGAAGCTTTCTTT.

This clonotype was counted only a few times. The V and J genes are TRBV19 and TRBJ2-3, with D possibly matching TRBD1 (5 bases). V lost 3 bases to trimming and J lost 4 bases, with 8 bases between them. This CDR3 comprises 13 residues. Germline V gives CDR1 LNHDA, CDR2 SQIVND (reference sequence). CDR3 DNA sequence: TGTGCCAGTAGTATTACAGGCGCAGATACGCAGTATTTT. This codes for CASSITGADTQYF.

This clonotype has only a few counts. This chain joins TRBV15 and TRBJ1-4, with TRBD1 as a possible D gene (5 bases). V lost 8 bases and J lost 4, with 14 bases in between. In germline, CDR1 is LNHNV, CDR2 YYDKDF (reference sequence). The CDR3 length is 14 residues. The CDR3 region is CATSSRQGNEKLFF. In DNA, the CDR3 is TGTGCCACCTCCTCCAGGCAGGGTAATGAAAAACTGTTTTTT.

This clonotype was recorded a few times. The chain carries TRBV11-1 and TRBJ1-4; D gene unclear. The CDR3 contains 16 residues. Germline lookup yields CDR1 SGHAT and CDR2 FQDESV (reference sequence). Trimming took 5 bases from V and 0 from J, leaving 13 bases between them. This CDR3 is CASSPGHTATNEKLFF. In nucleotides, the CDR3 is TGTGCCAGCAGCCCGGGCCATACCGCAACTAATGAAAAACTGTTTTTT.

This chain uses TRBV18 with TRBJ1-2, with 12 nucleotides matching TRBD1. V lost 2 bases to trimming and J lost 8 bases; unmatched junction nucleotides: 3. Germline V gives CDR1 KGHSH, CDR2 LQKENI. This CDR3 has 14 residues. CDR3 region: CASSPTGTGGGYTF. As DNA, the CDR3 is TGTGCCAGCTCACCAACCGGGACAGGGGGCGGCTACACCTTC.

This clonotype turned up a few times. This chain uses TRBV12-3 or TRBV12-4 with TRBJ1-2; D is ambiguous. The CDR3 runs to 15 residues. Trimming shortened V by 5 bases and J by 3 bases, and 16 bases separated the two germline ends. The CDR3 protein is CASSHGPFDYYGYTF. The CDR3 region has the DNA TGTGCCAGCAGTCACGGGCCTTTTGATTACTATGGCTACACCTTC.

The table lists this clonotype with a few counts. The rearrangement joins TRBV7-9 to TRBJ2-5; TRBD2 is a possible D gene (5 bases). Deletions cut 3 bases from V and 1 base from J, with 12 bases between. The germline gives CDR1 SEHNR, CDR2 FQNEAQ (reference sequence). This CDR3 has 15 amino acids. CDR3 nucleotides: TGTGCCAGCAGCTTGAGTAGCGTAACCCAAGAGACCCAGTACTTC. This sequence encodes CASSLSSVTQETQYF.

The CDR3 loop reads CSVEGRRGYTF. CDR3 nucleotides: TGCAGCGTTGAGGGGAGAAGGGGCTACACCTTC. The chain couples TRBV29-1 to TRBJ1-2; D uncertain. Germline CDR1 reads SQVTM; CDR2 reads ANQGSEA. This CDR3 is 11 amino acids long. V was shortened by 3 bases and J by 8 bases, with 10 bases between the two germline ends.

This clonotype was seen a few times. The chain employs TRBV29-1 and TRBJ2-5; D possibly uses TRBD1 or TRBD2 (5 bases each). V lost 6 bases and J 2 bases, leaving 13 bases between the germline ends. CDR1 is SQVTM and CDR2 is ANQGSEA in the germline V gene. The CDR3 consists of 13 residues. The CDR3 DNA follows: TGCAGCGTGAAGGGACGTTTACAAGAGACCCAGTACTTC. Residues: CSVKGRLQETQYF.

This clonotype was detected a few times. CDR3 sequence (DNA): TGCGCCAGCAGCCAAGGGGCGGCAGATACGCAGTATTTT. Encoded protein: CASSQGAADTQYF. The gene calls are TRBV4-1 and TRBJ2-3, with unresolved D. V dropped 1 base and J dropped 4 bases, with 6 bases sitting between them. The CDR3 has 13 residues. Germline V CDR1 and CDR2: MGHRA, YSYEKL.

This clonotype was seen a few times. The chain combines TRBV24-1 with TRBJ2-1; 14 nucleotides align to TRBD2. The CDR3 runs to 18 residues. V dropped 4 bases and J dropped 1; count of bases not matched to a gene: 5. CDR1 KGHDR and CDR2 SFDVKD come from the germline V gene. Here the CDR3 reads CATSDRGLAGVSYNEQFF. The CDR3, as DNA: TGTGCCACCAGTGACCGGGGACTAGCGGGAGTTTCCTACAATGAGCAGTTCTTC.

This clonotype was seen more than once but under ten times. The chain is built from TRBV29-1 and TRBJ2-1, with 10 positions matching TRBD1. Germline trimming cut 6 bases from V and 4 bases from J; bases unmatched to any gene: 6. Per the germline V gene, CDR1 is SQVTM and CDR2 is ANQGSEA. The CDR3 totals 14 residues. The CDR3 reads CSVARQGAYNEQFF. The CDR3 DNA is TGCAGCGTCGCTAGACAGGGGGCGTACAATGAGCAGTTCTTC.

The gene calls are TRBV20-1 and TRBJ1-6; 8 positions agree with TRBD1. V gave up 5 bases and J gave up 10 bases; unmatched junction bases: 4. This CDR3 contains 12 residues. The germline gives CDR1 DFQATT, CDR2 SNEGSKA (reference sequence). CDR3 sequence reads: CSAPDRGSPLHF. For the CDR3, the DNA is TGCAGTGCTCCCGACAGGGGATCACCCCTCCACTTT.

Ten or more counts support this clonotype. This sequence joins TRBV12-3 or TRBV12-4 and TRBJ1-2; perhaps TRBD1 as D (5 bases). The germline V and J ends were trimmed by 0 bases and 7 bases, with 12 bases remaining between them. The CDR3 runs to 14 residues. CDR3 sequence reads: CASSLALEGVGYTF. In nucleotides, the CDR3 is TGTGCCAGCAGTTTAGCGCTAGAAGGGGTTGGCTACACCTTC.

The genes are TRBV19 and TRBJ1-1; 11 positions match TRBD1. Per the germline V gene, CDR1 is LNHDA and CDR2 is SQIVND (reference sequence). J gave up 1 base and V 6 bases, and 10 bases lay outside the gene matches. CDR3 length equals 17 residues. The CDR3 coding sequence is TGTGCCAGTAGACCCACCGGGACAGGGGGAGCGAACACTGAAGCTTTCTTT. This encodes CASRPTGTGGANTEAFF.